The next 9 T cell receptor beta chains were all read from a single sample in a study of cytomegalovirus exposure and HLA in healthy donors. Sequenced by immunoSEQ multiplex PCR; TCRdb stores in-frame clones only, minus some. The data contain over 35,000 clones, 80% to 95% of them singletons. Material for sequencing was PBMCs. The receptor source for this set is a man aged 18 to 29 in good health and CMV-seronegative.

The gene calls are TRBV6-1 and TRBJ2-3, with TRBD2 as a possible D gene (5 bases). Deletions cut 7 bases from V and 2 bases from J, with 13 bases between. CDR1 is MNHNS and CDR2 is SASEGT in the germline V gene. The length of the CDR3 is 14 residues. CDR3 bases: TGTGCCAGCAACCCCCGCGGGCCCACAGATACGCAGTATTTT. It encodes CASNPRGPTDTQYF.

The chain recombines TRBV6-5 with TRBJ2-7, with TRBD2 as a possible D gene (5 bases). Germline loops: CDR1 MNHEY, CDR2 SVGAGI. V was trimmed by 6 bases and J by 3 bases, leaving 18 bases between them. This CDR3 has 15 residues. The CDR3: CASRYRRTSRYEQYF. DNA for the CDR3: TGTGCCAGCAGATACCGGAGGACGTCTCGCTACGAGCAGTACTTC.

The chain joins TRBV19 to TRBJ1-5; weak D call: TRBD1 (6 bases). CDR1 and CDR2 from the germline V gene are LNHDA and SQIVND (reference sequence). The germline V and J ends were trimmed by 7 bases and 4 bases, with 14 bases remaining between them. The CDR3 is made up of 14 amino acids. For the CDR3, the DNA is TGTGCCAGTAACCCGGAAGGGGGAAATCAGCCCCAGCATTTT. Protein product: CASNPEGGNQPQHF. The variable domain in full, with the rest retrieved from reference TRBV19 and TRBJ1-5, is DGGITQSPKYLFRKEGQNVTLSCEQNLNHDAMYWYRQDPGQGLRLIYYSQIVNDFQKGDIAEGYSVSREKKESFPLTVTSAQKNPTAFYLCASNPEGGNQPQHFGDGTRLSIL.

The chain employs TRBV19 and TRBJ2-1; D possibly corresponds to TRBD2 (6 bases). The germline V gene has CDR1 LNHDA and CDR2 SQIVND (reference sequence). This CDR3 comprises 15 residues. V gave up 4 bases and J gave up 5 bases, with 15 bases separating them. The CDR3 DNA is TGTGCCAGTAGTAGTTCCCTTCCGGGAGACAATGAGCAGTTCTTC. Residues: CASSSSLPGDNEQFF.

Only one count was recorded for this clone. V and J are TRBV4-1 and TRBJ1-2, with a weak D call TRBD1 (5 bases). CDR3 length: 13 residues. Trimming removed 1 base from V and 2 bases from J, with 5 bases in between. The germline CDR1 and CDR2 sequences are MGHRA and YSYEKL. The CDR3 sequence is CASSQGQNYGYTF. CDR3 nucleotides: TGCGCCAGCAGCCAAGGACAGAACTATGGCTACACCTTC.

The V call is TRBV6-1, the J call TRBJ2-3, with TRBD1 identical over 8 bases. Germline V lookup: CDR1 MNHNS, CDR2 SASEGT. The CDR3 has 14 amino acids. J was trimmed by 4 bases and V by 6 bases; bases with no gene match: 6. In DNA form, the CDR3 reads TGTGCCAGCAGGAAAGGACAGGGCCCAGATACGCAGTATTTT. Translated, it gives CASRKGQGPDTQYF.

This sequence joins TRBV2 and TRBJ2-5, with TRBD2 identical over 8 bases. Per the germline V gene, CDR1 is SNHLY and CDR2 is FYNNEI. Unmatched junction bases numbered 17, after V lost 0 bases and J lost 5 bases. CDR3 length: 19 residues. The CDR3 region is CASSEALWAGGPRVETQYF. The CDR3 region has the DNA TGTGCCAGCAGTGAAGCGCTGTGGGCGGGAGGTCCCCGGGTGGAGACCCAGTACTTC.

The gene calls are TRBV9 and TRBJ2-1, with D maybe TRBD2 (5 bases). The CDR3 spans 17 residues. V lost 3 bases and J 6 bases, leaving 22 bases between the germline ends. Per germline, CDR1 SGDLS and CDR2 YYNGEE. CDR3 region: CASSGFVLPAEGNEQFF. The DNA of the CDR3 is TGTGCCAGCAGCGGATTCGTTTTACCAGCGGAAGGCAATGAGCAGTTCTTC.

V and J are TRBV7-9 and TRBJ2-5; the D is unclear. This CDR3 contains 12 residues. Trimming took 7 bases from V and 3 from J, leaving 9 bases between them. The germline CDR1 and CDR2 sequences are SEHNR and FQNEAQ (reference sequence). In nucleotides, the CDR3 is TGTGCCAGCACCGTAAACAAAGAGACCCAGTACTTC. It specifies CASTVNKETQYF.